This T cell receptor (beta chain) was sequenced in a study of blood T cell repertoires in COVID-19. Study-level background: Italy, Spain and the United States were the sources of the convalescent and acute COVID-19 samples. PBMCs, B-cell-depleted T cells, or T cells were the source of the cDNA or gDNA that made up the material.

Sequenced by immunoSEQ multiplex PCR; TCRdb stores in-frame clones only, minus some. The data show 150,000 to 200,000 clones, roughly 85% seen once. Germline V gene lookup returns CDR1 MNHEY and CDR2 SVGEGT. With V trimmed by 1 base and J by 3 bases, 5 bases remained unmatched. This CDR3 has 15 amino acids. The sequencing sample was made of peripheral blood. This clonotype originated in a human donor with acute or convalescent COVID-19. The donor label of this sample is uncertain. The chain carries TRBV6-2 or TRBV6-3 and TRBJ1-1, with 7 bases lining up with TRBD1. The CDR3 DNA is TGTGCCAGCAGTTACTTCCAAACAGGGGACACTGAAGCTTTCTTT. It specifies CASSYFQTGDTEAFF.